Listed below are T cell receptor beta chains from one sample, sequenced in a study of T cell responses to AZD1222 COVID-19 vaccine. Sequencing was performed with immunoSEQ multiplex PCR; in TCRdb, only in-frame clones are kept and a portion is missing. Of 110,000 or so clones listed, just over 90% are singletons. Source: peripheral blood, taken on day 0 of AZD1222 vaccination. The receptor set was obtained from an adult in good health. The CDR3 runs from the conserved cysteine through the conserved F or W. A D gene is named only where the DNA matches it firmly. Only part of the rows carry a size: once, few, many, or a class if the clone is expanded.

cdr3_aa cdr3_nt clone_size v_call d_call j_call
CSARGGNTIYF TGCAGTGCTCGTGGTGGTAACACCATATATTTT NA TRBV20-1 NA TRBJ1-3
CASSLVNRENTIYF TGTGCCAGCAGCTTAGTCAACAGGGAAAACACCATATATTTT NA TRBV7-2 NA TRBJ1-3
CASSQGPALAGEAKNIQYF TGTGCCAGCAGCCAAGGACCCGCTCTAGCGGGGGAAGCCAAAAACATTCAGTACTTC NA TRBV14 TRBD2 TRBJ2-4
CATSPTGGGNQPQHF TGTGCCACCAGCCCGACAGGGGGTGGCAATCAGCCCCAGCATTTT NA TRBV24-1 TRBD1 TRBJ1-5
CASSPRDFSGNTIYF TGTGCCAGCTCACCACGGGATTTCTCTGGAAACACCATATATTTT NA TRBV18 NA TRBJ1-3
CASTGDRDTEAFF TGTGCCAGCACCGGGGACAGGGACACTGAAGCTTTCTTT NA TRBV12-3/TRBV12-4 TRBD1 TRBJ1-1
CASSKVTSGGAEDTQYF TGTGCCAGCAGCAAAGTTACTAGCGGGGGGGCTGAAGATACGCAGTATTTT NA TRBV21-1 NA TRBJ2-3
CASSFLRDGLNSPLHF TGTGCCAGCAGCTTCCTCCGGGACGGATTAAATTCACCCCTCCACTTT NA TRBV7-2 NA TRBJ1-6
CSARGSGGRFPDTQYF TGCAGCGCCCGTGGGAGCGGGGGCCGCTTCCCAGATACGCAGTATTTT NA TRBV29-1 TRBD2 TRBJ2-3
CASSLQSAGFEQFF TGTGCCAGCAGCTTACAGTCCGCCGGATTTGAGCAGTTCTTC NA TRBV11-3 NA TRBJ2-1
CAWSVGVNQPQHF TGTGCCTGGAGTGTAGGGGTGAATCAGCCCCAGCATTTT once TRBV30 NA TRBJ1-5
CASSPGGGNYGYTF TGTGCCAGCAGTCCCGGAGGGGGCAACTATGGCTACACCTTC NA TRBV6-4 TRBD1 TRBJ1-2
CASSYHRDRNQPQHF TGTGCCAGCAGTTATCACAGGGATCGGAATCAGCCCCAGCATTTT few TRBV6-2/TRBV6-3 NA TRBJ1-5
CASSSPDRTTGELFF TGTGCCAGCAGTTCGCCGGACAGAACCACCGGGGAGCTGTTTTTT NA TRBV27 NA TRBJ2-2
CASSLGASGGQETQYF TGCGCCAGCAGCTTGGGAGCTAGCGGGGGACAAGAGACCCAGTACTTC NA TRBV5-1 TRBD2 TRBJ2-5
CAIKEGMREQYF TGTGCCATTAAGGAGGGAATGAGGGAGCAGTACTTC NA TRBV6-6 NA TRBJ2-7
CASSQEWGGPGEQYF TGCGCCAGCAGCCAAGAGTGGGGGGGACCAGGCGAGCAGTACTTC NA TRBV4-3 TRBD2 TRBJ2-7
CSARRLGGYTF TGCAGTGCTAGACGTCTTGGAGGCTACACCTTC NA TRBV20-1 NA TRBJ1-2
CASSELAGGLSYNEQFF TGTGCCAGCTCAGAATTAGCGGGGGGCCTCTCCTACAATGAGCAGTTCTTC NA TRBV18 TRBD2 TRBJ2-1
CASTPKLDNEQFF TGTGCCAGCACCCCCAAACTAGACAATGAGCAGTTCTTC NA TRBV27 NA TRBJ2-1
CASSPGLAGNTIYF TGTGCCAGCAGTCCAGGGTTAGCTGGAAACACCATATATTTT NA TRBV27 NA TRBJ1-3
CASSQDSGRGHEQFF TGCGCCAGCAGCCAAGATTCGGGCAGGGGACATGAGCAGTTCTTC NA TRBV4-3 NA TRBJ2-1
CASSYWDRAQETQYF TGTGCCAGCAGTTACTGGGACAGGGCTCAAGAGACCCAGTACTTC once TRBV6-2/TRBV6-3 TRBD1 TRBJ2-5
CASSLGQGITGELFF TGCGCCAGCAGCTTGGGACAGGGGATTACCGGGGAGCTGTTTTTT NA TRBV5-1 TRBD1 TRBJ2-2
CASSPLTGTTYEQYF TGTGCCAGCAGCCCCCTAACAGGGACCACCTACGAGCAGTACTTC NA TRBV2 NA TRBJ2-7
CASSQITGELFF TGCGCCAGCAGCCAAATCACCGGGGAGCTGTTTTTT NA TRBV5-1 NA TRBJ2-2
CATRGRGDTEAFF TGTGCCACCAGGGGAAGGGGCGACACTGAAGCTTTCTTT NA TRBV24-1 NA TRBJ1-1
CASSLDLREAFF TGCGCCAGCAGCTTGGACTTACGTGAAGCTTTCTTT NA TRBV5-1 NA TRBJ1-1
CASTDRVGGELFF TGTGCCAGCACTGACAGGGTCGGCGGGGAGCTGTTTTTT NA TRBV7-3 TRBD1 TRBJ2-2
CASSQDRGENQPQHF TGTGCCAGCAGCCAAGATCGAGGGGAAAATCAGCCCCAGCATTTT NA TRBV3-1/TRBV3-2 NA TRBJ1-5
CASSFTSGGPYEQYF TGTGCCAGCAGTTTTACTAGCGGGGGGCCCTACGAGCAGTACTTC NA TRBV27 TRBD2 TRBJ2-7
CATSRQGAVAYGYTF TGTGCCACCTCTCGACAGGGGGCAGTGGCCTATGGCTACACCTTC NA TRBV10-3 TRBD1 TRBJ1-2
CATSRAPSGGVDTQYF TGTGCCACCAGCAGAGCTCCTAGCGGGGGGGTGGATACGCAGTATTTT NA TRBV15 TRBD2 TRBJ2-3
CASSQDRGAGNTIYF TGTGCCAGCAGCCAAGATCGGGGCGCAGGAAACACCATATATTTT NA TRBV4-2 NA TRBJ1-3
CASSPSRAQHF TGTGCCAGCAGTCCATCCAGGGCCCAGCATTTT NA TRBV12-3/TRBV12-4 NA TRBJ1-5
CASSLGVDEPQHF TGTGCCAGCAGCTTAGGGGTGGATGAGCCCCAGCATTTT NA TRBV7-9 NA TRBJ1-5
CASSRLAGGPIYEQYF TGTGCCAGCAGCCGACTAGCGGGGGGGCCTATTTACGAGCAGTACTTC NA TRBV27 TRBD2 TRBJ2-7
CASSLGTNTEAFF TGTGCCAGCAGCTTGGGAACGAACACTGAAGCTTTCTTT NA TRBV7-3 NA TRBJ1-1
CASRMPKGQGLSGTEAFF TGTGCCAGCAGAATGCCGAAGGGACAGGGATTGAGTGGAACTGAAGCTTTCTTT NA TRBV25-1 TRBD1 TRBJ1-1
CASSFTGTSSYEQYF TGTGCCAGCAGTTTCACCGGCACCAGCTCCTACGAGCAGTACTTC once TRBV6-2/TRBV6-3 NA TRBJ2-7
CASSISGDSYEQYF TGTGCCAGTAGTATCTCAGGGGACTCCTACGAGCAGTACTTC NA TRBV19 NA TRBJ2-7
CASSTLAGRETQYF TGCGCCAGCAGCACCCTTGCCGGTAGGGAGACCCAGTACTTC NA TRBV5-1 NA TRBJ2-5
CASSPGTGYLGEQYF TGTGCCAGCAGCCCCGGGACAGGGTATTTGGGCGAGCAGTACTTC NA TRBV7-3 TRBD1 TRBJ2-7
CASSTSGGSGTDTQYF TGCGCCAGCAGCACTAGCGGGGGGTCGGGCACAGATACGCAGTATTTT NA TRBV5-1 TRBD2 TRBJ2-3
CARPFRDAGDSNQPQHF TGTGCCAGGCCTTTCCGGGACGCTGGGGATAGCAATCAGCCCCAGCATTTT NA TRBV21-1 NA TRBJ1-5
CASSDPLNYGYTF TGTGCCAGCAGTGACCCCCTGAATTATGGCTACACCTTC NA TRBV25-1 NA TRBJ1-2
CASSLSVNTEAFF TGTGCCAGCAGCTTGTCCGTGAACACTGAAGCTTTCTTT few TRBV5-5 NA TRBJ1-1
CASSPDRGLGETQYF TGCGCCAGCAGCCCGGACAGGGGGCTCGGAGAGACCCAGTACTTC NA TRBV5-1 TRBD1 TRBJ2-5
CASSPGAPGNTIYF TGCGCCAGCAGCCCCGGTGCCCCTGGAAACACCATATATTTT once TRBV5-1 NA TRBJ1-3
CASSFSLGEQYF TGTGCCAGCAGTTTTAGTCTCGGCGAGCAGTACTTC NA TRBV12-3/TRBV12-4 NA TRBJ2-7
CASSLAQGVTGELFF TGCGCCAGCAGCTTGGCCCAGGGGGTCACCGGGGAGCTGTTTTTT NA TRBV5-1 TRBD1 TRBJ2-2
CASSPRGSGMDYGYTF TGTGCCAGCAGCCCGAGGGGGTCGGGTATGGACTATGGCTACACCTTC once TRBV5-4 NA TRBJ1-2
CASSPRPDRGILPLHF TGCGCCAGCAGTCCTCGACCCGACAGGGGAATCTTACCCCTCCACTTT NA TRBV23-1 TRBD1 TRBJ1-6
CASFGSGLSYEQYF TGTGCCAGCTTTGGGAGCGGGTTGTCCTACGAGCAGTACTTC NA TRBV6-5 NA TRBJ2-7
CASSILAGALEPQHF TGTGCCAGTAGTATTTTGGCAGGGGCTCTGGAGCCCCAGCATTTT NA TRBV19 NA TRBJ1-5
CASSLFGVSEAFF TGTGCCAGCAGTTTATTCGGTGTGTCTGAAGCTTTCTTT NA TRBV27 NA TRBJ1-1
CASSRPTSGSTDTQYF TGTGCCAGCAGCCGGCCGACTAGCGGGAGCACAGATACGCAGTATTTT once TRBV5-4 TRBD2 TRBJ2-3
CSASTSNSAQVMNTEAFF TGCAGTGCTAGTACTTCTAATTCGGCTCAGGTTATGAACACTGAAGCTTTCTTT NA TRBV20-1 NA TRBJ1-1
CASGARNEQYF TGTGCCAGCGGAGCCCGAAACGAGCAGTACTTC few TRBV12-3/TRBV12-4 NA TRBJ2-7